A single sample is the source of the 11 T cell receptor beta chains below, sequenced in a study of Ad26.COV2.S vaccination and SARS-CoV-2 variants. Treatment specified: roughly 20 received Ad26.COV2.S at low or high dose, single or two shots; 5 received placebo; per-sample allocation not given. Sampling took place 63 days after the first vaccine or placebo injection. Assay used: immunoSEQ multiplex PCR; TCRdb lists only in-frame clones, some missing. The table has under 400,000 clones, roughly 84% seen once. Specimen: peripheral blood, collected in a trial of Ad26.COV2.S vaccine versus placebo. These receptors all come from a person between 18 and 60 years old who received the Ad26.COV2.S COVID-19 vaccine or a placebo.

This clone was detected a few times. The chain employs TRBV4-1 and TRBJ1-2; D call uncertain. The V end lost 3 bases, the J end lost 1 base, and 6 bases lay between the germline ends. CDR3 length: 13 amino acids. Per germline, CDR1 MGHRA and CDR2 YSYEKL. The CDR3 spells CASSQRDNYGYTF. The CDR3 DNA reads as TGCGCCAGCAGCCAGCGGGATAACTATGGCTACACCTTC.

A few counts support this clone. This chain joins TRBV3-1 (or the pseudogene TRBV3-2) and TRBJ1-5; TRBD1 is a possible D gene (5 bases). The CDR3 covers 14 residues. V was clipped by 2 bases and J by 6 bases, with 11 bases between them. Germline assignment: CDR1 LGHDT and CDR2 YNNKEL (reference sequence). Here the CDR3 reads CASSQLAGIQPQHF. DNA for the CDR3: TGTGCCAGCAGCCAACTTGCAGGGATTCAGCCCCAGCATTTT.

The V and J genes are TRBV4-1 and TRBJ2-3; 12 positions agree with TRBD2. V dropped 0 bases and J dropped 5; count of bases not matched to a gene: 6. The length of the CDR3 is 17 residues. In germline, CDR1 is MGHRA, CDR2 YSYEKL. In DNA form, the CDR3 reads TGCGCCAGCAGCCAAGAGGCTAGCGGGGGGGCCGGAGATACGCAGTATTTT. It encodes CASSQEASGGAGDTQYF.

This chain uses TRBV7-2 with TRBJ2-2, with 7 bases aligning to TRBD1. Trimming cost V 0 bases and J 4 bases; bases outside gene matches: 5. This CDR3 contains 16 residues. Germline loops: CDR1 SGHTA, CDR2 FQGNSA. CDR3 sequence (DNA): TGTGCCAGCAGCTTAGCTGGCAGGGGGACCACCGGGGAGCTGTTTTTT. Translation: CASSLAGRGTTGELFF.

The chain recombines TRBV7-9 with TRBJ2-5, with D unclear. Germline-derived CDR1 and CDR2 are SEHNR and FQNEAQ (reference sequence). The length of the CDR3 is 11 residues. V lost 5 bases to trimming and J lost 4 bases, with 5 bases between them. CDR3 amino acids: CASSGRETQYF. The CDR3 DNA reads as TGTGCCAGCAGCGGAAGAGAGACCCAGTACTTC. The variable domain in full, completed from reference TRBV7-9 and TRBJ2-5, reads DTGVSQNPRHKITKRGQNVTFRCDPISEHNRLYWYRQTLGQGPEFLTYFQNEAQLEKSRLLSDRFSAERPKGSFSTLEIQRTEQGDSAMYLCASSGRETQYFGPGTRLLVL.

CDR3 in amino acids: CASSQERGSQPQHF. CDR3 nucleotide sequence: TGTGCCAGCAGCCAAGAAAGGGGGAGTCAGCCCCAGCATTTT. The chain uses TRBV4-2 and TRBJ1-5; a possible D gene is TRBD1 (6 bases). The CDR3 runs 14 residues. The germline V and J ends were trimmed by 0 bases and 6 bases, with 9 bases remaining between them. Per germline, CDR1 LGHNA and CDR2 YNFKEQ.

The V and J genes are TRBV3-1 (or the pseudogene TRBV3-2) and TRBJ2-3; D may be TRBD2 (5 bases). CDR3 length equals 15 residues. Germline CDR1 is LGHDT and CDR2 is YNNKEL (reference sequence). Trimming pared 4 bases from V and 6 bases from J, leaving 17 bases between. The CDR3 spells CASSLRASPGDTQYF. As DNA, the CDR3 is TGTGCCAGCAGCCTCCGAGCTAGCCCGGGTGATACGCAGTATTTT.

The J gene is TRBJ1-3, the V gene TRBV20-1; D is possibly TRBD1 (5 bases). Trimming pared 4 bases from V and 3 bases from J, leaving 13 bases between. The V gene's germline CDR1 is DFQATT and CDR2 SNEGSKA (reference sequence). This CDR3 comprises 14 residues. CDR3 region: CSANEGMVGNTIYF. DNA of the CDR3: TGCAGTGCTAATGAGGGGATGGTTGGAAACACCATATATTTT.

The chain carries TRBV6-5 and TRBJ1-3; D remains ambiguous. Trimming removed 5 bases at V and 0 bases at J, with 5 bases between. The CDR3 extends over 13 amino acids. Germline-derived CDR1 and CDR2 are MNHEY and SVGAGI. For the CDR3, the DNA is TGTGCCAGCAGTCCGCGCTCTGGAAACACCATATATTTT. Translating it yields CASSPRSGNTIYF.

This sequence joins TRBV5-6 and TRBJ1-1; D is uncertain. The CDR3 extends over 13 amino acids. Germline lookup yields CDR1 SGHDT and CDR2 YYEEEE. Trimming removed 0 bases at V and 4 bases at J, with 7 bases between. CDR3 protein: CASSLDTVTEAFF. DNA for the CDR3: TGTGCCAGCAGCTTGGATACGGTCACTGAAGCTTTCTTT.

CDR3 residues: CASSLPRTGEAFF. In nucleotides, the CDR3 is TGTGCCAGCAGTTTACCCAGGACAGGTGAAGCTTTCTTT. This chain joins TRBV28 and TRBJ1-1; 7 nucleotides match TRBD1. The length of the CDR3 is 13 residues. The J segment lost 7 bases and the V segment lost 2 bases, leaving 4 bases of the junction unmatched. The germline V gene encodes CDR1 MDHEN and CDR2 SYDVKM.